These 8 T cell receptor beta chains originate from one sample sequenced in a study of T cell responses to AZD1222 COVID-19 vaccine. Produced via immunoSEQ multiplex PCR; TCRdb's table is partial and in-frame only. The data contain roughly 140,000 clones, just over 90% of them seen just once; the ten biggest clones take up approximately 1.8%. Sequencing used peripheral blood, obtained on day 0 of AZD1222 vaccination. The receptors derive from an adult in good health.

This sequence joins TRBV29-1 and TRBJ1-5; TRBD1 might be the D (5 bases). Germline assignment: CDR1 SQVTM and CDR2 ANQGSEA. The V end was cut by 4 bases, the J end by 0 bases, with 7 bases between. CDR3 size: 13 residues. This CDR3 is CSVGQTSNQPQHF. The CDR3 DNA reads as TGCAGCGTTGGACAGACTAGCAATCAGCCCCAGCATTTT.

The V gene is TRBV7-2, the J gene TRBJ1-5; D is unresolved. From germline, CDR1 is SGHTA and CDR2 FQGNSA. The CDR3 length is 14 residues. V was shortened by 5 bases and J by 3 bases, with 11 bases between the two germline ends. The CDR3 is CASSRHFVNQPQHF. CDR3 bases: TGTGCCAGCAGCCGCCACTTTGTCAATCAGCCCCAGCATTTT.

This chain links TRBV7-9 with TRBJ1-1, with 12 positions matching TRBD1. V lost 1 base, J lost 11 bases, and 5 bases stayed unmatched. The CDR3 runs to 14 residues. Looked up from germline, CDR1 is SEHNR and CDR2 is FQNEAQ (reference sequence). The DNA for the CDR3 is TGTGCCAGCAGCTTAGAGGGACAGGGGGCAAATGCTTTCTTT. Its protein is CASSLEGQGANAFF.

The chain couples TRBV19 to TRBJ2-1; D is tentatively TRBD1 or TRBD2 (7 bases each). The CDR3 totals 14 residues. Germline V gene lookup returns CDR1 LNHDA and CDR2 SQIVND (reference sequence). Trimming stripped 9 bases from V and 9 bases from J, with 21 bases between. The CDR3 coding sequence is TGTGCCAGCAAAGCGGGACAGAAATCGTTTGAGCAGTTCTTC. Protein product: CASKAGQKSFEQFF.

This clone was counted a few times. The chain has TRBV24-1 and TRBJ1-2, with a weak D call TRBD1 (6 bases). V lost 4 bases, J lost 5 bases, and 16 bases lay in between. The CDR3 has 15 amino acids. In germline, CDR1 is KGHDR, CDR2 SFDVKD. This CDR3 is CATSDPRGAPYGYTF. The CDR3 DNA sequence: TGTGCCACCAGTGACCCTCGGGGGGCCCCTTATGGCTACACCTTC.

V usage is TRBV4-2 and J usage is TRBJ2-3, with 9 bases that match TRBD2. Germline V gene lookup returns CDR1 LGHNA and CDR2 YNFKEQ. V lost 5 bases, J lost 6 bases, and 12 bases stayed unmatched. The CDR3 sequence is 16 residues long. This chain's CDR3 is CASSTNSAGGLDTQYF. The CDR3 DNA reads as TGTGCCAGCAGCACAAACTCGGCGGGAGGGCTGGATACGCAGTATTTT.

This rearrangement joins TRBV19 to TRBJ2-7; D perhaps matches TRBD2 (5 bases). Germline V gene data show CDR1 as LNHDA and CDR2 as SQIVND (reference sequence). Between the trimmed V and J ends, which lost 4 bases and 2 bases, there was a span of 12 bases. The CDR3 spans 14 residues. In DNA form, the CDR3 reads TGTGCCAGTAGTAAGGCGGGTCAGGCCTACGAGCAGTACTTC. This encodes CASSKAGQAYEQYF.

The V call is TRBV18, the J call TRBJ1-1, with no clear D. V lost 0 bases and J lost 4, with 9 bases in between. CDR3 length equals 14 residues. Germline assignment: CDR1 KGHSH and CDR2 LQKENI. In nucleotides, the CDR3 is TGTGCCAGCTCACCACCGTCAGTTAGCACTGAAGCTTTCTTT. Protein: CASSPPSVSTEAFF.